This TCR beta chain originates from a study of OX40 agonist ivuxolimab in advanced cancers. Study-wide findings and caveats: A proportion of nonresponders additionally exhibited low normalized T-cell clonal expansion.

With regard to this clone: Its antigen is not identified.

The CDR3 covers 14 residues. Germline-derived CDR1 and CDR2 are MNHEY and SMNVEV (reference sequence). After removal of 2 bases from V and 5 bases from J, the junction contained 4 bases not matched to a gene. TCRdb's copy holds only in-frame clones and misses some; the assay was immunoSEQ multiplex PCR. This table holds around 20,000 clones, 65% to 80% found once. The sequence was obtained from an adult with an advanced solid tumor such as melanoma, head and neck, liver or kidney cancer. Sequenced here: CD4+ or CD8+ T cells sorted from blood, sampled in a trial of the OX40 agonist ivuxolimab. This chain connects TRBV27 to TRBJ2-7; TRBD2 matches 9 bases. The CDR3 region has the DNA TGTGCCAGCAGTTTAGCTAGCGGGGTCCACGAGCAGTACTTC. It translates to CASSLASGVHEQYF.